This TCR beta chain derives from a study of CD8 T cells in Susac syndrome. Overall study: Blood was drawn from Susac syndrome patients while they were therapy-naive, on corticosteroids, or on intravenous immunoglobulin alone. Study results and caveats: It was in TEMRA cells and active patients that Susac CD8+ clonal expansion peaked.

Germline CDR1 and CDR2: SEHNR and FQNEAQ (reference sequence). The V and J ends lost 3 bases and 1 base respectively, with 6 bases between them. This CDR3 has 14 residues. Random hexamers were used to reverse transcribe about 0.5 to 1 ug of RNA. The amplification used immunoSEQ multiplex PCR on TCR beta CDR3; it spanned 54 Vbeta and 13 Jbeta. TCRdb re-called the immunoSEQ multiplex PCR reads with MiXCR, one entry per CDR3 protein. The sample includes 100,000 to 150,000 distinct CDR3 sequences, approximately 96% of them seen just once. The study sequenced TCR beta in blood CD8+ and CD4+ T cells. This clonotype appeared once. Its cognate antigen is unknown.

The chain joins TRBV7-9 to TRBJ2-2; tentative D call: TRBD1 (5 bases). Sample: CD8+ T cells from PBMCs. The receptor was derived from a human donor with Susac syndrome. The DNA for the CDR3 is TGTGCCAGCAGCTTCGGACAGAACACCGGGGAGCTGTTTTTT. This translates into CASSFGQNTGELFF.